This record covers a single T cell receptor (beta chain). Its antigen is undetermined. This entry belongs to a study of beta chain features in type 1 diabetes. The whole isolated RNA underwent reverse transcription, so sequencing captured expressed TCRB transcripts. Only in-frame clones appear in the TCRdb table, and some are missing; sequencing was by immunoSEQ multiplex PCR. This sample yields 600,000 or so clones, of which around 12% are seen a single time; 0.095% to 0.15% belongs to the top ten. The germline V gene encodes CDR1 SGHVS and CDR2 FNYEAQ. Trimming cost V 4 bases and J 3 bases; bases outside gene matches: 7. CDR3 length equals 17 residues. Study outcomes and limitations: In every one of the four CD4+ subsets, TCRB CDR3s were moderately but significantly shorter in Type 1 diabetes patients.

The gene calls are TRBV7-6 and TRBJ2-7; 15 bases are a match to TRBD2. The receptor comes from a man aged 25 to 45 with type 1 diabetes. Sequencing input: naive CD4+ T cells from blood. For the CDR3, the DNA is TGTGCCAGCAGCTCCCCGGGACTAGCGGGGGGCCACTACGAGCAGTACTTC. It is translated as CASSSPGLAGGHYEQYF.